Listed here are 21 T cell receptor beta chains from one sample, sequenced in a study of lymphopenia after photon versus proton radiotherapy. The method was immunoSEQ multiplex PCR; TCRdb's version includes in-frame clones alone and lacks a portion of them. The repertoire holds 150,000 to 200,000 clones, with about nine tenths as singletons. The sequences come from peripheral blood, collected from a patient treated with photon-based radiotherapy. The receptors were sampled from a middle-aged man with gastric cancer.

This chain links TRBV7-9 with TRBJ1-2; D ambiguous. The germline V gene has CDR1 SEHNR and CDR2 FQNEAQ (reference sequence). V gave up 2 bases and J gave up 0 bases, with 4 bases separating them. The CDR3 spans 13 residues. The CDR3: CASSLNPNYGYTF. CDR3 in DNA: TGTGCCAGCAGCTTAAACCCTAACTATGGCTACACCTTC.

V is TRBV11-2 and J is TRBJ1-3; D not certain. Germline V gene sequence: CDR1 SGHAT, CDR2 FQNNGV. V was cut by 0 bases and J by 2 bases, with 11 bases left in between. The CDR3 spans 16 residues. Here the CDR3 reads CASSLEGGRAGNTIYF. CDR3 in DNA: TGTGCCAGCAGCTTAGAGGGAGGGCGAGCTGGAAACACCATATATTTT.

J is TRBJ2-7 and V is TRBV6-5; 13 bases align to TRBD2. The CDR3 has 15 residues. Germline assignment: CDR1 MNHEY and CDR2 SVGAGI. V was clipped by 6 bases and J by 3 bases; unmatched bases: 5. CDR3 coding DNA: TGTGCCAGCAGCCGGACTAGCGGGAGTATCTACGAGCAGTACTTC. Translating gives CASSRTSGSIYEQYF.

The chain links TRBV7-9 to TRBJ2-3; 10 bases fit TRBD2. The junction had 6 bases not matched to a gene; V was cut back by 1 base and J by 5 bases. The CDR3 runs 16 residues. Germline V gives CDR1 SEHNR, CDR2 FQNEAQ (reference sequence). The CDR3 loop reads CASSLGLVAGGDTQYF. The CDR3 nucleotides are TGTGCCAGCAGCTTAGGTTTGGTAGCGGGAGGAGATACGCAGTATTTT.

The rearrangement links TRBV5-1 to TRBJ1-2; 7 bases are shared with TRBD1. Germline CDR1 and CDR2: SGHRS and YFSETQ. J was trimmed by 8 bases and V by 4 bases; bases with no gene match: 8. The CDR3 has 13 amino acids. The CDR3 is CASSDLGTVGYTF. The CDR3 DNA is TGCGCCAGCAGCGACCTCGGGACAGTCGGCTACACCTTC. The variable domain in full, with the rest retrieved from reference TRBV5-1 and TRBJ1-2, is KAGVTQTPRYLIKTRGQQVTLSCSPISGHRSVSWYQQTPGQGLQFLFEYFSETQRNKGNFPGRFSGRQFSNSRSEMNVSTLELGDSALYLCASSDLGTVGYTFGSGTRLTVV.

The V call is TRBV9, the J call TRBJ2-3, with unresolved D. CDR3 size: 13 residues. From germline, CDR1 is SGDLS and CDR2 YYNGEE. Trimming took off 0 bases at V and 0 bases at J, with 2 bases between the two ends. CDR3 region: CASSVASTDTQYF. CDR3 bases: TGTGCCAGCAGCGTAGCAAGCACAGATACGCAGTATTTT.

This chain joins TRBV4-3 and TRBJ2-1; a possible D gene is TRBD2 (6 bases). V lost 3 bases to trimming and J lost 5 bases, with 11 bases between them. CDR3 size: 14 residues. Germline lookup yields CDR1 LGHNA and CDR2 YSLEER. CDR3 sequence: CASSQARGDNEQFF. CDR3 in DNA: TGCGCCAGCAGCCAGGCCCGCGGGGACAATGAGCAGTTCTTC.

V usage is TRBV4-3 and J usage is TRBJ2-5; D gene ambiguous. CDR1 and CDR2 (germline): LGHNA, YSLEER. V gave up 0 bases and J gave up 6 bases, with 17 bases separating them. There are 16 residues in the CDR3. The CDR3 DNA sequence: TGCGCCAGCAGCCAAGATCATACAGCTCTGATACAGACCCAGTACTTC. Translating it yields CASSQDHTALIQTQYF.

The chain employs TRBV21-1 and TRBJ2-1; whether TRBD2, the table's D call, matches the DNA was not checked. TRBV21-1 is shown as a pseudogene. The CDR3 loop spans 15 amino acids. CDR3 loop: CASSRLAGGYNEQFF. Written as DNA, the CDR3 is TGTGCCAGCAGCAGACTAGCGGGAGGTTACAATGAGCAGTTCTTC.

The chain is built from TRBV10-3 and TRBJ2-1; D is perhaps TRBD2 (6 bases). The V and J ends lost 3 bases and 8 bases respectively, with 14 bases between them. This CDR3 is 14 amino acids long. The germline V gene has CDR1 ENHRY and CDR2 SYGVKD. DNA for the CDR3: TGTGCCATCAGTGAATTAGCGGCTATGGATGAGCAGTTCTTC. This sequence encodes CAISELAAMDEQFF.

The J gene is TRBJ2-7, the V gene TRBV7-9, with 8 bases matching TRBD1. Germline CDR1 reads SEHNR; CDR2 reads FQNEAQ (reference sequence). There are 15 residues in the CDR3. Germline trimming cut 2 bases from V and 2 bases from J; bases unmatched to any gene: 5. The CDR3 DNA sequence: TGTGCCAGCAGCTTACCCCGGACAGGGCCCTACGAGCAGTACTTC. Protein product: CASSLPRTGPYEQYF. Combining the CDR3 with reference TRBV7-9 and TRBJ2-7 gives the whole variable domain DTGVSQNPRHKITKRGQNVTFRCDPISEHNRLYWYRQTLGQGPEFLTYFQNEAQLEKSRLLSDRFSAERPKGSFSTLEIQRTEQGDSAMYLCASSLPRTGPYEQYFGPGTRLTVT.

V is TRBV7-2 and J is TRBJ1-2, with TRBD1 identical over 7 bases. Germline-derived CDR1 and CDR2 are SGHTA and FQGNSA. Trimming took 5 bases from V and 8 from J; bases not matched to a gene: 8. The CDR3 totals 13 residues. The CDR3 nucleotides are TGTGCCAGCAGCCCCCAGGGGGAATACGGCTACACCTTC. Amino acid sequence: CASSPQGEYGYTF.

This chain joins TRBV19 and TRBJ1-4; TRBD1 matches 8 bases. Germline values: CDR1 LNHDA, CDR2 SQIVND (reference sequence). The CDR3 contains 15 residues. The V and J ends lost 3 bases and 5 bases, in that order; junction bases with no gene match: 5. The CDR3 coding sequence is TGTGCCAGTAGTATCAGGGGGCCCGGAAATGAAAAACTGTTTTTT. Amino acid sequence: CASSIRGPGNEKLFF.

This clone was counted only a few times. The V and J genes are TRBV9 and TRBJ1-1; D is perhaps TRBD1 (5 bases). The germline V gene encodes CDR1 SGDLS and CDR2 YYNGEE. This CDR3 region has 14 residues. The ends were cut back, 2 bases at V and 1 base at J, with 9 bases in the middle. In DNA form, the CDR3 reads TGTGCCAGCAGCGTTGCCGGGGGGAACACTGAAGCTTTCTTT. Its protein is CASSVAGGNTEAFF.

The V gene is TRBV7-9, the J gene TRBJ2-2; D is possibly TRBD1 or TRBD2 (5 bases each). CDR1 is SEHNR, CDR2 FQNEAQ, per germline (reference sequence). The germline V and J ends were trimmed by 4 bases and 1 base, with 10 bases remaining between them. CDR3 length: 15 residues. This chain's CDR3 is CASSSRDGNTGELFF. The CDR3 DNA follows: TGTGCCAGCAGCTCCCGGGACGGGAACACCGGGGAGCTGTTTTTT.

The V call is TRBV30, the J call TRBJ2-5, with TRBD1 as a possible D gene (6 bases). V lost 2 bases and J 4 bases, leaving 11 bases between the germline ends. Germline V gene lookup returns CDR1 GTSNPN and CDR2 SVGIG (reference sequence). There are 13 residues in the CDR3. The CDR3 loop is CAWSMVRGETQYF. CDR3 nucleotide sequence: TGTGCCTGGAGTATGGTCAGGGGAGAGACCCAGTACTTC.

V gene TRBV7-2 combines with J gene TRBJ2-7; no definite D call. The V gene's germline CDR1 is SGHTA and CDR2 FQGNSA. Trimming shortened V by 2 bases and J by 5 bases, and 7 bases separated the two germline ends. The CDR3 is 12 residues long. Here the CDR3 DNA reads TGTGCCAGCAGCTTATGGGTTCACGAGCAGTACTTC. Translating it yields CASSLWVHEQYF.

The chain links TRBV7-2 to TRBJ1-2; a possible D gene is TRBD1 (5 bases). The CDR3 runs to 16 residues. The V and J ends lost 1 base and 8 bases respectively, with 20 bases between them. In germline, CDR1 is SGHTA, CDR2 FQGNSA. CDR3 sequence (DNA): TGTGCCAGCAGCTTAGACAGTACAGGCCTTGGAGGGGGCTACACCTTC. Its translation: CASSLDSTGLGGGYTF.

The chain combines TRBV9 with TRBJ2-3; 7 positions agree with TRBD2. The CDR3 is made up of 16 amino acids. The germline V gene encodes CDR1 SGDLS and CDR2 YYNGEE. Trimming removed 0 bases from V and 2 bases from J; junction bases left unmatched: 6. The CDR3 spells CASSVGLSGFTDTQYF. The CDR3 nucleotides are TGTGCCAGCAGCGTAGGTCTTAGCGGGTTCACAGATACGCAGTATTTT. The variable domain in full, completed from reference TRBV9 and TRBJ2-3, reads DSGVTQTPKHLITATGQRVTLRCSPRSGDLSVYWYQQSLDQGLQFLIQYYNGEERAKGNILERFSAQQFPDLHSELNLSSLELGDSALYFCASSVGLSGFTDTQYFGPGTRLTVL.

CDR3 coding DNA: TGTGCCAGCAGCCTGGACAGGGGAGGGGACAATGAGCAGTTCTTC. This encodes CASSLDRGGDNEQFF. V gene TRBV4-2 combines with J gene TRBJ2-1; 9 bases are a match to TRBD1. The length of the CDR3 is 15 residues. The J segment lost 5 bases and the V segment lost 4 bases, leaving 6 bases of the junction unmatched. Per the germline V gene, CDR1 is LGHNA and CDR2 is YNFKEQ.

The J gene is TRBJ1-1, the V gene TRBV7-9; D remains ambiguous. CDR3 length: 12 residues. V lost 5 bases and J 0 bases, leaving 4 bases between the germline ends. Germline V lookup: CDR1 SEHNR, CDR2 FQNEAQ (reference sequence). The CDR3 here is CASSEVNTEAFF. The CDR3 DNA reads TGTGCCAGCAGCGAAGTGAACACTGAAGCTTTCTTT. Full variable domain (outside the CDR3, taken from reference TRBV7-9 and TRBJ1-1): DTGVSQNPRHKITKRGQNVTFRCDPISEHNRLYWYRQTLGQGPEFLTYFQNEAQLEKSRLLSDRFSAERPKGSFSTLEIQRTEQGDSAMYLCASSEVNTEAFFGQGTRLTVV.